These 9 T cell receptor beta chains were sequenced from one sample in a study of identical twins. TCRdb used MiXCR to reprocess the 5' RACE reads, holding one entry per CDR3 protein. The top ten hold 1.5% to 2% of the sample, which has roughly 690,000 distinct CDR3 sequences, 5.5% to 7.5% seen once. The sequencing sample was made of naive T cells sorted from blood. The receptors originated from a man younger than 30 in good health.

The chain couples TRBV5-1 to TRBJ2-1, with 13 nucleotides matching TRBD2. Germline V lookup: CDR1 SGHRS, CDR2 YFSETQ. This CDR3 has 16 amino acids. The ends lost 4 bases at V and 6 bases at J; junction bases unmatched: 7. In DNA, the CDR3 is TGCGCCAGCAGCCTAGGACTAGCGGGAGTGCTCAATGAGCAGTTCTTC. Translation: CASSLGLAGVLNEQFF.

This clonotype showed up many times. V gene TRBV20-1 combines with J gene TRBJ2-6; D is ambiguous. Trimming took 6 bases from V and 0 from J, leaving 15 bases between them. The CDR3 is 16 amino acids. The germline V gene has CDR1 DFQATT and CDR2 SNEGSKA (reference sequence). CDR3 sequence: CSASRLTLSGANVLTF. The DNA of the CDR3 is TGCAGTGCGAGCCGGCTAACTCTCTCTGGGGCCAACGTCCTGACTTTC.

This clonotype was picked up many times. This chain links TRBV10-3 with TRBJ2-7; 7 bases map to TRBD1. The CDR3 is 12 amino acids. Germline lookup yields CDR1 ENHRY and CDR2 SYGVKD. V trimming: 11 bases; J trimming: 2 bases; junction bases outside the gene matches: 6. The CDR3 DNA follows: TGTGCCGTCGGACAGGTCACCTACGAGCAGTACTTC. This codes for CAVGQVTYEQYF.

This clonotype came up a few times. This sequence joins TRBV5-1 and TRBJ1-4; TRBD1 matches at 7 bases. The CDR3 loop spans 16 amino acids. The trim removed 4 bases at V and 0 bases at J, leaving 6 bases unmatched. CDR1 is SGHRS and CDR2 is YFSETQ in the germline V gene. The CDR3 region is CASSVGTVATNEKLFF. The CDR3 DNA is TGCGCCAGCAGCGTCGGGACAGTTGCAACTAATGAAAAACTGTTTTTT.

In this sample, this clonotype turned up many times. This chain links TRBV4-2 with TRBJ2-5; 13 nucleotides align to TRBD2. CDR3 size: 16 residues. V lost 1 base to trimming and J lost 5 bases; unmatched junction nucleotides: 4. The germline V gene encodes CDR1 LGHNA and CDR2 YNFKEQ. The chain's CDR3 is CASSQGLAGGFETQYF. The CDR3 nucleotides are TGTGCCAGCAGCCAAGGACTAGCGGGAGGATTCGAGACCCAGTACTTC.

V is TRBV7-8 and J is TRBJ1-4, with TRBD1 as a possible D gene (6 bases). CDR3 length equals 15 residues. Germline loops: CDR1 SGHVS, CDR2 FQNEAQ. V lost 1 base and J lost 10, with 16 bases in between. As DNA, the CDR3 is TGTGCCAGCAGCTTAGAAGGGGGGGCCCTGGCAAAACTGTTTTTT. This codes for CASSLEGGALAKLFF.

This clonotype was seen repeatedly, ten times or more. This chain connects TRBV29-1 to TRBJ2-2, with D perhaps TRBD2 (5 bases). The CDR3 consists of 14 residues. V lost 1 base and J 4 bases, leaving 10 bases between the germline ends. CDR1 is SQVTM, CDR2 ANQGSEA, per germline. The CDR3 is CSVEVLVSTGELFF. The CDR3 coding sequence is TGCAGCGTTGAAGTACTAGTCTCCACCGGGGAGCTGTTTTTT.

This clonotype has more than one count but fewer than ten. J is TRBJ1-2 and V is TRBV10-3, with 10 bases fitting TRBD1. Unmatched junction bases numbered 0, after V lost 2 bases and J lost 6 bases. The CDR3 covers 13 residues. Per germline, CDR1 ENHRY and CDR2 SYGVKD. In nucleotides, the CDR3 is TGTGCCATCAGTGAGGGGACAGGGGATGGCTACACCTTC. Translated: CAISEGTGDGYTF.

Many counts were recorded for this clonotype. The chain recombines TRBV2 with TRBJ2-7; perhaps TRBD2 as D (5 bases). CDR1 SNHLY and CDR2 FYNNEI come from the germline V gene. Deletions cut 6 bases from V and 2 bases from J, with 11 bases between. CDR3 length: 13 amino acids. Here the CDR3 reads CASRLDTAYEQYV. CDR3 nucleotide sequence: TGTGCCAGCAGACTAGACACAGCCTACGAGCAGTACGTC.